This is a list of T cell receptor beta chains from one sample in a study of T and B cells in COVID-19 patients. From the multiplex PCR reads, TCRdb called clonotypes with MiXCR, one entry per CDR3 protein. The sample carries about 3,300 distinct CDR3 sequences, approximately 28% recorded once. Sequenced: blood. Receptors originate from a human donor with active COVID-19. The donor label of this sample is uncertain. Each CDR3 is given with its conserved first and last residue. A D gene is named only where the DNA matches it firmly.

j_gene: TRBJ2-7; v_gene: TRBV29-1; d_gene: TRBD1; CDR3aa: CSAAPRDRGSYEQYF
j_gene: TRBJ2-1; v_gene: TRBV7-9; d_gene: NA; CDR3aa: CASSLFGGWDHNEQFF
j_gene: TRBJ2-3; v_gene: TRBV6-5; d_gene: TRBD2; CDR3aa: CASSYSKASGGPTDTQYF
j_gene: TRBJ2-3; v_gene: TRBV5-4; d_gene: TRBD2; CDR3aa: CASSFTSGGATDTQYF
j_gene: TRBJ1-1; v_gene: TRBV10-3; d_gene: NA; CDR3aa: CAHTTNSNTEAFF
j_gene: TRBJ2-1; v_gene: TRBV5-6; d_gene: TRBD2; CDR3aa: CASSPGGSSYNEQFF
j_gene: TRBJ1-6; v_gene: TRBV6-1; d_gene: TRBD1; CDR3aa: CAGGGTGVSPLHF
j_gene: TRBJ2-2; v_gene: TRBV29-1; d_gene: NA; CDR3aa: CSVADIGELFF
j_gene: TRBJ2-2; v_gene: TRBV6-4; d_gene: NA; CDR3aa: CASSDSRGTGTGELFF
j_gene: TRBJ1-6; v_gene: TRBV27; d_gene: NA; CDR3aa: CASSLLWVPYNSPLHF
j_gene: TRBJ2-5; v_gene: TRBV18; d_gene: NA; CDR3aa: CASSPPGSAGAREAQYF
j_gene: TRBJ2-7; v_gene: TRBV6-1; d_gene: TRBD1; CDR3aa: CASRDRGPYEQYF
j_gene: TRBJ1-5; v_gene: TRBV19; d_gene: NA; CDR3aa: CASSSRVRQPQHF
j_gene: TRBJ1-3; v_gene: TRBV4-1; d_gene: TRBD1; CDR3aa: CASSPRYRDRAAGNTIYF
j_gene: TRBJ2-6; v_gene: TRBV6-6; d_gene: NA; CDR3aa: CASSYGSGANVLTF
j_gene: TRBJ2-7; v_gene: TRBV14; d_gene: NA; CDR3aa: CASSQGVRYEQYF
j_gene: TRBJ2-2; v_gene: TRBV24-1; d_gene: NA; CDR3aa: CATSDTVRGELFF
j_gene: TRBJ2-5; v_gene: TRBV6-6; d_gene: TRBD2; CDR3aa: CASTRTSGYQETQYF
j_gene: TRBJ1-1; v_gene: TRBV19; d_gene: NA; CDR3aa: CASLTEEALNTEAFF
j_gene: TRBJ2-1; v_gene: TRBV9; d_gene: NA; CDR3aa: CASSSPSGGSFNEQFF
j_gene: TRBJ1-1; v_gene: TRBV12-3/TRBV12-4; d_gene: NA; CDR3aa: CASSLDGQLNTEAFF
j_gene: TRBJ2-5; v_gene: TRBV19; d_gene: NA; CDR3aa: CASSIGGTFQETQYF
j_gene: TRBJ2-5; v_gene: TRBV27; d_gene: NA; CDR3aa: CASRMSETQYF
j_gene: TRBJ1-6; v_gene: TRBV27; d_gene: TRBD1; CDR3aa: CASRRQGANNSPLHF
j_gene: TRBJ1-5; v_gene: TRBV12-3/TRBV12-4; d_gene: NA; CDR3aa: CASSPPSQVANQPQHF
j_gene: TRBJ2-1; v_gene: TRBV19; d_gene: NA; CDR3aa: CASSIELTVYNEQFF
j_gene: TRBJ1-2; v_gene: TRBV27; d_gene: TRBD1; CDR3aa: CASSARVNRDRGYYGYTF
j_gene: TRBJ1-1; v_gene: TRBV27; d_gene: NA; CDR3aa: CASRYQGMNTEAFF
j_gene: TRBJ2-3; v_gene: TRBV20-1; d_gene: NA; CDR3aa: CSASDGQITDTQYF
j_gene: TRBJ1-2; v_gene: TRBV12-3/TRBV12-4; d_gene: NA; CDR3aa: CASSFQAGSYGYTF
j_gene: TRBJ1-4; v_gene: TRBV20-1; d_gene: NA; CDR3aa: CSARDQAKTNEKLFF
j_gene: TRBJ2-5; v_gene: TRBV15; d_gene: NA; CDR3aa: CATSKVYQETQYF
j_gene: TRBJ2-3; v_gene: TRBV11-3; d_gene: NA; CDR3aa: CASSLFSTGPDTQYF
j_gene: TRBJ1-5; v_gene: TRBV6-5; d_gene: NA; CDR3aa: CASSYSSGNQPQHF
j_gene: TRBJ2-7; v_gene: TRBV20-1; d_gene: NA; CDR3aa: CSARDRTGPYEQYF